This TCR beta chain was identified in a study of cytomegalovirus exposure and HLA in healthy donors. The ends lost 1 base at V and 7 bases at J; junction bases unmatched: 10. CDR1 is SGHTA, CDR2 FQGNSA, per germline. The CDR3 contains 15 residues. The PCR contained 60 Vbeta and 13 Jbeta primers. Sequencing used immunoSEQ multiplex PCR; TCRdb keeps in-frame clones, though not all of them. The top ten hold 0.95% to 1.5% of the sample, which has 100,000 to 150,000 clones, approximately 80% seen once. The TCR comes from a girl between 2 and 10 years old in good health and CMV-seronegative. Sequences were obtained from PBMCs. The gene calls are TRBV7-2 and TRBJ2-7, with 7 nucleotides matching TRBD2. CDR3 in DNA: TGTGCCAGCAGCTTAGAATCTAGCGGAGGGATGGAGCAGTACTTC. Encoded protein: CASSLESSGGMEQYF.